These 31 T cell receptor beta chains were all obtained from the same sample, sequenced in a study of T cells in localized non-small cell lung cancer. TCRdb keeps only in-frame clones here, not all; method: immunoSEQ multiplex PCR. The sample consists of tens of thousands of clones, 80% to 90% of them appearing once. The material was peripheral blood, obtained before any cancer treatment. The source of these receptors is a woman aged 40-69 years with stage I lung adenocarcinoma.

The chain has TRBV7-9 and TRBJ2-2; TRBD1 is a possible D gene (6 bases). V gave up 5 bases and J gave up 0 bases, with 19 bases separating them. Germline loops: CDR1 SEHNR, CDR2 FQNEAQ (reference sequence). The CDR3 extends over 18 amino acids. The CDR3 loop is CASSRTELDGSNTGELFF. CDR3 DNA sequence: TGTGCCAGCAGCCGGACAGAGCTGGACGGTTCGAACACCGGGGAGCTGTTTTTT.

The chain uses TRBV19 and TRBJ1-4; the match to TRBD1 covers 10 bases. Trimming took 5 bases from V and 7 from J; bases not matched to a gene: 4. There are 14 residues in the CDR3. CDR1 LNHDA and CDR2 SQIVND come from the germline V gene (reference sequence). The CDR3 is CASSSRDRGEKLFF. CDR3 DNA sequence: TGTGCCAGTAGTTCCCGGGACAGGGGTGAAAAACTGTTTTTT.

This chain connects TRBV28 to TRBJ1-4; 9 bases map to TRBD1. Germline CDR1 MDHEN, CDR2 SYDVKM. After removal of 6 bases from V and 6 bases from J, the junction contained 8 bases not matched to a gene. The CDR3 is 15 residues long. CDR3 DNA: TGTGCCAGCAGCCTAGGGGGGACAGGGCATGAAAAACTGTTTTTT. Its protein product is CASSLGGTGHEKLFF.

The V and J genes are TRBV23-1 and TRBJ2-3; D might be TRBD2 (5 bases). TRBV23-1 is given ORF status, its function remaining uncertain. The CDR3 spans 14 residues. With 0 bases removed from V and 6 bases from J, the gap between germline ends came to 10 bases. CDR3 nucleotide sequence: TGCGCCAGCAGTCAATCCCGGGGTCCGGATACGCAGTATTTT. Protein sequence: CASSQSRGPDTQYF.

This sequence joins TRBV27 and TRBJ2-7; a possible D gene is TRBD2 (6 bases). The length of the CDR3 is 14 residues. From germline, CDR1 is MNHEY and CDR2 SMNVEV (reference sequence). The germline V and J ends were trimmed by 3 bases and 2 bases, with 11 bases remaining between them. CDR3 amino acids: CASSLNAGPYEQYF. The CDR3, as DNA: TGTGCCAGCAGTTTGAACGCGGGACCCTACGAGCAGTACTTC.

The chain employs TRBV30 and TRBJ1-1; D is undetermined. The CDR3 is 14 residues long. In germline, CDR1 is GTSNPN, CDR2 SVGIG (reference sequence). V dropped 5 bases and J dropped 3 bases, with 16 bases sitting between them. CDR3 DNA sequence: TGTGCCTGGTATGTTGGCGCCGGGTACACTGAAGCTTTCTTT. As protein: CAWYVGAGYTEAFF.

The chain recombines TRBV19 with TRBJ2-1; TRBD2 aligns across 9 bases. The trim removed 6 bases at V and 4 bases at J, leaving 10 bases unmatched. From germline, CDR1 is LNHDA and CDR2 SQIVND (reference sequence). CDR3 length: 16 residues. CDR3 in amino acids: CASRDVAGAAYNEQFF. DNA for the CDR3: TGTGCCAGTAGGGATGTAGCGGGAGCAGCGTACAATGAGCAGTTCTTC.

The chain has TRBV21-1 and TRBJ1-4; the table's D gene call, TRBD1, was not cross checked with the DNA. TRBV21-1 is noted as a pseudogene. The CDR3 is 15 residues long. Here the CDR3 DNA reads TGTGCCAGCAGCAGAAGGACAGCGAGGAGTGAAAAACTGTTTTTT. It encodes CASSRRTARSEKLFF.

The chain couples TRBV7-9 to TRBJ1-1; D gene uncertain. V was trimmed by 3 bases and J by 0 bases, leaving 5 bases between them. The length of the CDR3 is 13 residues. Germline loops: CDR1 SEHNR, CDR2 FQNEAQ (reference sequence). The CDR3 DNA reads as TGTGCCAGCAGCTTGGACTTGAACACTGAAGCTTTCTTT. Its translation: CASSLDLNTEAFF.

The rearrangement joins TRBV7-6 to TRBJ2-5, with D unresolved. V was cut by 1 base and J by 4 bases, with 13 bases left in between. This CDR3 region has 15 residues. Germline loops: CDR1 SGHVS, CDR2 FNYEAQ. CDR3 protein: CASSLGTNPGETQYF. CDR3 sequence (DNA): TGTGCCAGCAGCTTAGGGACGAATCCTGGAGAGACCCAGTACTTC. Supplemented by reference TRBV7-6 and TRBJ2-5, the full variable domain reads GAGVSQSPRYKVTKRGQDVALRCDPISGHVSLYWYRQALGQGPEFLTYFNYEAQQDKSGLPNDRFSAERPEGSISTLTIQRTEQRDSAMYRCASSLGTNPGETQYFGPGTRLLVL.

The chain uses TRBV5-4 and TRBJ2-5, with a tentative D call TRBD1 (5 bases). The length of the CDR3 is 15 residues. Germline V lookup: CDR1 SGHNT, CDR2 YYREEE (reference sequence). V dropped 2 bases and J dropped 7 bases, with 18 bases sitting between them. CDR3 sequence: CASSLREGPTGTQYF. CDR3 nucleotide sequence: TGTGCCAGCAGCTTAAGGGAAGGACCAACAGGGACCCAGTACTTC.

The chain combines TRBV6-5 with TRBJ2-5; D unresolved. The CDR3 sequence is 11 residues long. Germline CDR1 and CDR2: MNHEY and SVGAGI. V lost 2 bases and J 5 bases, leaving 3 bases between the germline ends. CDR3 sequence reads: CASSYGETQYF. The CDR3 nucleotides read TGTGCCAGCAGTTACGGGGAGACCCAGTACTTC.

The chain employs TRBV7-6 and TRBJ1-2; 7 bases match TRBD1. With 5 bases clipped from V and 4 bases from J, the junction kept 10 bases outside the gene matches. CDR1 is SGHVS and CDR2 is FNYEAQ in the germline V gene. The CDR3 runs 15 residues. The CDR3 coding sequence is TGTGCCAGCAGCGCACAACAGGGGACCCGCTATGGCTACACCTTC. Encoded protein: CASSAQQGTRYGYTF. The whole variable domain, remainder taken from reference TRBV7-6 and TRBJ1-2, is GAGVSQSPRYKVTKRGQDVALRCDPISGHVSLYWYRQALGQGPEFLTYFNYEAQQDKSGLPNDRFSAERPEGSISTLTIQRTEQRDSAMYRCASSAQQGTRYGYTFGSGTRLTVV.

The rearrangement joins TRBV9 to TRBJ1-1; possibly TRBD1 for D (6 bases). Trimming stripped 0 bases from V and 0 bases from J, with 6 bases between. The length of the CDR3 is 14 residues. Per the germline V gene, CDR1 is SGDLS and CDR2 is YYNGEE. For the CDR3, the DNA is TGTGCCAGCAGCGTAGGGACAGTGAACACTGAAGCTTTCTTT. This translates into CASSVGTVNTEAFF.

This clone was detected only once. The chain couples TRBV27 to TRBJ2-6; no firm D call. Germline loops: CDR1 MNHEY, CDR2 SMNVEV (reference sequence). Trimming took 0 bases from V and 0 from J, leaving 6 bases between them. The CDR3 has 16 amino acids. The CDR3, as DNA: TGTGCCAGCAGTTTATCCCCGGGCTCTGGGGCCAACGTCCTGACTTTC. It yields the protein CASSLSPGSGANVLTF.

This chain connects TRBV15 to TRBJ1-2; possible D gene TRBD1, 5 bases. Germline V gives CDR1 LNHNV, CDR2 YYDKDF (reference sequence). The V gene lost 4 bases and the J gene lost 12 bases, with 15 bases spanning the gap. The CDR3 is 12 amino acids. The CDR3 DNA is TGTGCCACCAGCACAGACAGTCTCGGCCACACCTTC. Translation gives CATSTDSLGHTF.

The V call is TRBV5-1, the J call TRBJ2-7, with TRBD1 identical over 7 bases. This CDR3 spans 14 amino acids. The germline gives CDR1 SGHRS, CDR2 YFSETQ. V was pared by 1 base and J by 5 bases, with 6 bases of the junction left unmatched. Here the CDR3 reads CASSLLGQINEQYF. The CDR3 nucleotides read TGCGCCAGCAGCTTGCTGGGACAGATCAACGAGCAGTACTTC.

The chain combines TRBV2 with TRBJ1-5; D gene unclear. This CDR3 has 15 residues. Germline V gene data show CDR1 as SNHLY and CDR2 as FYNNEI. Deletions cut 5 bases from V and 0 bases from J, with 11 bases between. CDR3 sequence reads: CASSKGKNSNQPQHF. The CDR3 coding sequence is TGTGCCAGCAGTAAGGGAAAAAATAGCAATCAGCCCCAGCATTTT.

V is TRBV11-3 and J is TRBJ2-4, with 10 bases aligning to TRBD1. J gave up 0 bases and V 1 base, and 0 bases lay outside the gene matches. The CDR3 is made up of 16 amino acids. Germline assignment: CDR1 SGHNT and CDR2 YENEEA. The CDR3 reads CASSLGTGGAKNIQYF. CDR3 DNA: TGTGCCAGCAGCTTAGGGACAGGGGGAGCCAAAAACATTCAGTACTTC.

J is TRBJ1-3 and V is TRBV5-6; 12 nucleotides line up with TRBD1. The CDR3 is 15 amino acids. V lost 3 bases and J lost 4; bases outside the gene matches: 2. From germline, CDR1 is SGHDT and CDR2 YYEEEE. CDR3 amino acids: CASSSGTGGGNTIYF. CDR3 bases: TGTGCCAGCAGCTCCGGGACAGGGGGCGGAAACACCATATATTTT.

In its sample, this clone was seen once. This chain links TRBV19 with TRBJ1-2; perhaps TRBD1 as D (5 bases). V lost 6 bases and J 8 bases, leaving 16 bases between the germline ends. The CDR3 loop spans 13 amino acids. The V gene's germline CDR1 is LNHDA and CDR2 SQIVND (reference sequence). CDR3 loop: CASRTARSGGYTF. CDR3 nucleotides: TGTGCCAGTAGGACGGCACGTTCAGGGGGCTACACCTTC.

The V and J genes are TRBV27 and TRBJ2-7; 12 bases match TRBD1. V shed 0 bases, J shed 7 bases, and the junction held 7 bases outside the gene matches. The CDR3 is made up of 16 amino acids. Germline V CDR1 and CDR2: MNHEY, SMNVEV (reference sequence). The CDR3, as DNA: TGTGCCAGCAGTTTATCACCGGGACAGGGGGCTAGTGAGCAGTACTTC. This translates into CASSLSPGQGASEQYF.

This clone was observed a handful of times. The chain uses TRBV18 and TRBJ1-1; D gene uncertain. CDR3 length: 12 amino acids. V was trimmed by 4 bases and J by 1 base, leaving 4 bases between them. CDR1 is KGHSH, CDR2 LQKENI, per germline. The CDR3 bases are TGTGCCAGCTCACAGGGGAACACTGAAGCTTTCTTT. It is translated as CASSQGNTEAFF.

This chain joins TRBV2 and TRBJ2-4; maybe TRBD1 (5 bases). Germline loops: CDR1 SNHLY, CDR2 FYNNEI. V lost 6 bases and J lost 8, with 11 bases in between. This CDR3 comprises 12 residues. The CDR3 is CASSPQGYIQYF. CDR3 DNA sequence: TGTGCCAGCAGCCCTCAGGGATACATTCAGTACTTC. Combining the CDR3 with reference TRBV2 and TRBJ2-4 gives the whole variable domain EPEVTQTPSHQVTQMGQEVILRCVPISNHLYFYWYRQILGQKVEFLVSFYNNEISEKSEIFDDQFSVERPDGSNFTLKIRSTKLEDSAMYFCASSPQGYIQYFGAGTRLSVL.

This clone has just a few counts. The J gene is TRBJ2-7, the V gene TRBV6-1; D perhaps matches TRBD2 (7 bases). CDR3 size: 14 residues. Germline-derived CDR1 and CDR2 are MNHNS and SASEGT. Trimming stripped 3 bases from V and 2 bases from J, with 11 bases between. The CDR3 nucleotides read TGTGCCAGCAGTGAGGGGGGGGCTACCTACGAGCAGTACTTC. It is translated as CASSEGGATYEQYF.

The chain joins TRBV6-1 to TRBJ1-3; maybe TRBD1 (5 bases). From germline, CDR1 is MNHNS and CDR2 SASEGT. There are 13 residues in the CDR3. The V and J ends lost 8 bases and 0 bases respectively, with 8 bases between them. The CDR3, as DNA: TGTGCCAGCGGGGCCAGCTCTGGAAACACCATATATTTT. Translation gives CASGASSGNTIYF.

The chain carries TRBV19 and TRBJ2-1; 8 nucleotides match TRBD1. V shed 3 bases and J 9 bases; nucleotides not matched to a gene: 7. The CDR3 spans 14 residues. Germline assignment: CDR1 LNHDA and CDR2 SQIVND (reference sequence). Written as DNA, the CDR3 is TGTGCCAGTAGTATCGGACAGGGAGAGTTTGAGCAGTTCTTC. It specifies CASSIGQGEFEQFF.

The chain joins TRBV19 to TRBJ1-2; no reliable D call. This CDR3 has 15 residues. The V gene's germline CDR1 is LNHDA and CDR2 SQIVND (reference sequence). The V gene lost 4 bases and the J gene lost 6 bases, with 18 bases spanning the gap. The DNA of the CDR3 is TGTGCCAGTAGTAACCCGTATAGACTTACAGATGGCTACACCTTC. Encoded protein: CASSNPYRLTDGYTF.

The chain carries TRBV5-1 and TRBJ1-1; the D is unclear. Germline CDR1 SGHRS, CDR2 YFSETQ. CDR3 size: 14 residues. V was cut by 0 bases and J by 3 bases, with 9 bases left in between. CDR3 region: CASSLVGPDTEAFF. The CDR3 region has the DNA TGCGCCAGCAGCTTGGTCGGACCCGACACTGAAGCTTTCTTT.

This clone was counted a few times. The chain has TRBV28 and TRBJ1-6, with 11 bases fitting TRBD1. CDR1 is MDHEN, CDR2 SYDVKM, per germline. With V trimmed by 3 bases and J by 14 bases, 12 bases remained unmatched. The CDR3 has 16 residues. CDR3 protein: CASSFSLGQGGRALHF. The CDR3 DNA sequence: TGTGCCAGCAGTTTCAGTTTGGGACAGGGGGGAAGGGCCCTCCACTTT.

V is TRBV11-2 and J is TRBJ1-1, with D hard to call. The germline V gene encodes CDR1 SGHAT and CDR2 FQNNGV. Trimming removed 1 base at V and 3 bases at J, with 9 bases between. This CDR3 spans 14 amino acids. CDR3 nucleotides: TGTGCCAGCAGCTTAGTAGAGAGGGACACTGAAGCTTTCTTT. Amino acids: CASSLVERDTEAFF.